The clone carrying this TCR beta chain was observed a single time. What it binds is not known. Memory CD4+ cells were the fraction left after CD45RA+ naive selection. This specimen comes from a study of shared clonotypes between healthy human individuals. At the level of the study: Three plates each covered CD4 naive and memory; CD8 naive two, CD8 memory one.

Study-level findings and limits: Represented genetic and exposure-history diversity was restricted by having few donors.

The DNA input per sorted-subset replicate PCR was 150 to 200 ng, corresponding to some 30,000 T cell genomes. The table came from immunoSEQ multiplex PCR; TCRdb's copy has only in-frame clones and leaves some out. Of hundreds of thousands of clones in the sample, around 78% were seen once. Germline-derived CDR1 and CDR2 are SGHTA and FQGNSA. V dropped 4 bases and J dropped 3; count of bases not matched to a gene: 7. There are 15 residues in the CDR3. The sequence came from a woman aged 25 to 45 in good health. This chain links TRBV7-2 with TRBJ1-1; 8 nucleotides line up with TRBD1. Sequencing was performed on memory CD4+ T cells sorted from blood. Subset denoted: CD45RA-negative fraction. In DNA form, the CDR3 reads TGTGCCAGCAGCTGGACAGGGTTGTCGGACACTGAAGCTTTCTTT. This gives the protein CASSWTGLSDTEAFF.